This T cell receptor beta chain stems from a study of T cell changes during pregnancy in multiple sclerosis. Clones were read by immunoSEQ multiplex PCR, and TCRdb kept only the in-frame ones, dropping some. The sample lists about 70,000 clones, around 94% occurring once. This CDR3 is built from 13 residues. V was cut by 3 bases and J by 4 bases, with 9 bases left in between. Germline V CDR1 and CDR2: SGHDN, FVKESK. The V call is TRBV14, the J call TRBJ1-2; possible D gene TRBD1, 5 bases. The sample in question was peripheral blood, obtained in the third trimester of pregnancy. The TCR comes from a female donor with multiple sclerosis, enrolled in a pregnancy study. CDR3 coding DNA: TGTGCCAGCAGCCAGGGGGGAGGCTATGGCTACACCTTC. The encoded protein is CASSQGGGYGYTF.